In this sample, the clone carrying this TCR beta chain turned up a few times. The CDR3 totals 14 residues. V lost 2 bases to trimming and J lost 2 bases; unmatched junction nucleotides: 2. The V gene's germline CDR1 is MNHEY and CDR2 SMNVEV (reference sequence). These data originate in a study of blood T cell repertoires in COVID-19. Study background: Samples of COVID-19 (acute and convalescent) were obtained from the United States, Italy and Spain. T cells, B-cell-depleted T cells, or PBMCs supplied cDNA or gDNA.

Using immunoSEQ multiplex PCR, the repertoire was profiled, and TCRdb retains in-frame clones only, with some absent. Here the sample spans more than 20,000 clones, roughly 89% being singletons. What was sequenced was peripheral blood. The chain couples TRBV27 to TRBJ2-5; 7 bases agree with TRBD2. This receptor was taken from a man between 70 and 80 years old with acute or convalescent COVID-19. This CDR3 is CASSLAGVQETQYF. The CDR3 nucleotides are TGTGCCAGCAGTTTAGCGGGAGTGCAAGAGACCCAGTACTTC.